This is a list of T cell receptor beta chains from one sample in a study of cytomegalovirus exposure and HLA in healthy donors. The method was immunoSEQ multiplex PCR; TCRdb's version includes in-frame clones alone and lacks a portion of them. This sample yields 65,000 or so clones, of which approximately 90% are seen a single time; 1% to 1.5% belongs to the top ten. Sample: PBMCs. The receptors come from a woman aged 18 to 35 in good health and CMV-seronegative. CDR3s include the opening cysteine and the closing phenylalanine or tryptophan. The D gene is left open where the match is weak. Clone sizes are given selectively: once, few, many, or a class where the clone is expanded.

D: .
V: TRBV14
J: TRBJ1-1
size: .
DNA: TGTGCCAGCAGAGTAATTGCGGGTGACACTGAAGCTTTCTTT
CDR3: CASRVIAGDTEAFF

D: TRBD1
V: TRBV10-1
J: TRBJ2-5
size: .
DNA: TGCGCCAGCAGTGAGCGGGGGGGACAGGGGAGGTGGGAGACCCAGTACTTC
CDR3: CASSERGGQGRWETQYF

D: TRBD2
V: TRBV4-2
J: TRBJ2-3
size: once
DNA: TGTGCCAGCAGCCAAGGGACTAGAGGGCCAGATACGCAGTATTTT
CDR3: CASSQGTRGPDTQYF

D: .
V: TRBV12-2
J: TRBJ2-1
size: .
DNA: TGTGCAAGTCGCTTACTTCCTCGGGTCTATGAGCAGTTCTTC
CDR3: CASRLLPRVYEQFF

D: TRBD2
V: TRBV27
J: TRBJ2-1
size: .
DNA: TGTGCCAGCAGTCCTATAGGACTAGCGGGAGGGCCTAGGCAGTTCTTC
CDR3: CASSPIGLAGGPRQFF

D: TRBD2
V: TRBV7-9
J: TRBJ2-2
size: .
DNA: TGTGCCAGCAGCACCCGACTAGCGGGGGGTCTCAACACCGGGGAGCTGTTTTTT
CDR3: CASSTRLAGGLNTGELFF

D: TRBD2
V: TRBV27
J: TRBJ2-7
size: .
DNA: TGTGCCAGCAGTTTTACAGCGGGGGGGTGGTCCTTCTACGAGCAGTACTTC
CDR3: CASSFTAGGWSFYEQYF

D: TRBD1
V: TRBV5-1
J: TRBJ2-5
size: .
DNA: TGCGCCAGCAGCACGGGACAGTTAGAGACCCAGTACTTC
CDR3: CASSTGQLETQYF

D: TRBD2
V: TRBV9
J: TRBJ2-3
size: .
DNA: TGTGCCAGCAGCGTAGAGGGGACTATAACAGATACGCAGTATTTT
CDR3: CASSVEGTITDTQYF

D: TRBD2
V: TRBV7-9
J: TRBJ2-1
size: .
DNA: TGTGCCAGCAGCGATCTAGCGGGAGGACAGCAGTTCTTC
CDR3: CASSDLAGGQQFF

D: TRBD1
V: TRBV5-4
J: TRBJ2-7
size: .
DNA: TGTGCCAGCAGCGAGGACAGGGGAAAGTACGAGCAGTACTTC
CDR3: CASSEDRGKYEQYF

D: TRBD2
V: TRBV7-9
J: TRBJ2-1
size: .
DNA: TGTGCCAGCAGCTCTACACGACGTACCAATAGCGGGAGGGGGGATGAGCAGTTCTTC
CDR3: CASSSTRRTNSGRGDEQFF

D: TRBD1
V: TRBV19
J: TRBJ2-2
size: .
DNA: TGTGCCAGTAGTATGGGACAGGGGGCTACCGGGGAGCTGTTTTTT
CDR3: CASSMGQGATGELFF

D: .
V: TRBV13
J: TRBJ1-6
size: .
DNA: TGTGCCAGCAGCCCCCCCCCGCGCGCGCCCCTCCACTTT
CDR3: CASSPPPRAPLHF

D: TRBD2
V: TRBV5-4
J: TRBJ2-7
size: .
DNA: TGTGCCAGCAGCGCACCCCGGGGGGAAGGCGAGCAGTACTTC
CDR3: CASSAPRGEGEQYF

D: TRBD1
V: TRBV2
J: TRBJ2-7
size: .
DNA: TGTGCCAGCAGCTGGGACAGGGGTTGGCACGAGCAGTACTTC
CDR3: CASSWDRGWHEQYF

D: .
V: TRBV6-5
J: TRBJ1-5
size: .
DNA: TGTGCCAGCAGGGGGGGTGCGGCCGAAAATCAGCCCCAGCATTTT
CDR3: CASRGGAAENQPQHF

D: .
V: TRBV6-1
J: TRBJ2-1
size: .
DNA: TGTGCCAGCAGTGAACGGCCTCAGGTGGGGCACAATGAGCAGTTCTTC
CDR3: CASSERPQVGHNEQFF

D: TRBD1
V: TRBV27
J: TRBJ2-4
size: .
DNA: TGTGCCAGCAGTTTATACGGGACAGGGGAGAACATTCAGTACTTC
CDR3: CASSLYGTGENIQYF

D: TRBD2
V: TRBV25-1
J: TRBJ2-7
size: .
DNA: TGTGCCAGCGGCCTAGCGGGAGAAATCAACGAGCAGTACTTC
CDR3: CASGLAGEINEQYF

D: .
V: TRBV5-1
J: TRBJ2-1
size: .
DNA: TGCGCCAGCAGCGAGAACGTTGTCAATGAGCAGTTCTTC
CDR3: CASSENVVNEQFF

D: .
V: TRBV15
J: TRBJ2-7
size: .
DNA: TGTGCCACCAGCAGGTACAGTACCTCCTACGAGCAGTACTTC
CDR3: CATSRYSTSYEQYF

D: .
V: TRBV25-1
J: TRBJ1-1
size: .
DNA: TGTGCCAGCAGTGAATCTCCACAGGGAAACACTGAAGCTTTCTTT
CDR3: CASSESPQGNTEAFF

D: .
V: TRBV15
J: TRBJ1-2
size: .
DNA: TGTGCCACCAGCAGAGAGGGGCAGAATTATGGCTACACCTTC
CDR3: CATSREGQNYGYTF

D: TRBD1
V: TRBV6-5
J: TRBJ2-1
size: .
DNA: TGTGCCAGCAGCAAGACAGGGGGTATGGCAGGGGAGCAGTTCTTC
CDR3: CASSKTGGMAGEQFF

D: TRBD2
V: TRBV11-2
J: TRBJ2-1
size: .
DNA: TGTGCCAGCACCACCGGGAGGAATGAGCAGTTCTTC
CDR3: CASTTGRNEQFF

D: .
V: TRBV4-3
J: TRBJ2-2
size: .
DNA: TGCGCCAGCAGCCAAGAAGTCAAGGGCGCGGGCACCGGGGAGCTGTTTTTT
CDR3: CASSQEVKGAGTGELFF

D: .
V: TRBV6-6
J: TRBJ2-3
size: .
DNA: TGTGCCAGCAGTTACCAGATCAACCCACCCACAGATACGCAGTATTTT
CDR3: CASSYQINPPTDTQYF

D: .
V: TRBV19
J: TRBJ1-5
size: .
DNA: TGTGCCAGTAGAACATATCGGGATCAGCCCCAGCATTTT
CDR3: CASRTYRDQPQHF

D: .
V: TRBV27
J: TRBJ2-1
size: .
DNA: TGTGCCAGCAGTTCGACAGTCAATGAGCAGTTCTTC
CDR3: CASSSTVNEQFF

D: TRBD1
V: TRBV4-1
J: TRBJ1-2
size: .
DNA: TGCGCCAGCAGCCAAGACCCTGGACAGGGCGAGGTCTATGGCTACACCTTC
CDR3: CASSQDPGQGEVYGYTF

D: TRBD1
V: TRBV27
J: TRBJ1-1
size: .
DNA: TGTGCCAGCAGTTTGGCCGACAGGGACGACACTGAAGCTTTCTTT
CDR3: CASSLADRDDTEAFF

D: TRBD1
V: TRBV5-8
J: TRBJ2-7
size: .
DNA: TGTGCCAGCACCCGACAGGGGATCAGCTACGAGCAGTACTTC
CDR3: CASTRQGISYEQYF

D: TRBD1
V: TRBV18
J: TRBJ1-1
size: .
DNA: TGTGCCAGCTCCCCAACAGGGGCGGACACTGAAGCTTTCTTT
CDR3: CASSPTGADTEAFF

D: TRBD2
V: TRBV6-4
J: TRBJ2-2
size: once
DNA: TGTGCCAGCAGTGACTCGAGTCGGGGGGACAACACCGGGGAGCTGTTTTTT
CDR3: CASSDSSRGDNTGELFF

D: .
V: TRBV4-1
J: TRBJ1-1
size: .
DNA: TGCGCCAGCAGCCAAGATTCTCAACTCAACACTGAAGCTTTCTTT
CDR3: CASSQDSQLNTEAFF

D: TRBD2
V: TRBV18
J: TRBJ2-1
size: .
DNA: TGTGCCAGCGCTACACTAGCGGGGGCAGACAATGAGCAGTTCTTC
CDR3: CASATLAGADNEQFF

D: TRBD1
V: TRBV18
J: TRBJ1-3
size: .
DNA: TGTGCCAGCTCACCAGGACAGGGCGCTGGAAACACCATATATTTT
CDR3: CASSPGQGAGNTIYF

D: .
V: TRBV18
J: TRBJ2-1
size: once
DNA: TGTGCCAGCTCAAGGCGGGCCGGGACACATCGCGACAATGAGCAGTTCTTC
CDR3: CASSRRAGTHRDNEQFF

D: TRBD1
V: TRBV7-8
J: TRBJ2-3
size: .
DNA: TGTGCCAGCAGCCCACCGGGGCCCAACAGGGGACCTAGCACAGATACGCAGTATTTT
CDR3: CASSPPGPNRGPSTDTQYF

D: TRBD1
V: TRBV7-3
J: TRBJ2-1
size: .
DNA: TGTGCCAGCAGCGTCGGGACAGCCTACAATGAGCAGTTCTTC
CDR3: CASSVGTAYNEQFF

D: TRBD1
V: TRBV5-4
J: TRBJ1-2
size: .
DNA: TGTGCCAGCAGCTGGGCCGTCGGACAGGGGAAGACCTATGGCTACACCTTC
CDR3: CASSWAVGQGKTYGYTF

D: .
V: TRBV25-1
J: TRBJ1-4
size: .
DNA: TGTGCCAGCAGTGACGAGGCGGGAAGCGGGATTAATGAAAAACTGTTTTTT
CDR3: CASSDEAGSGINEKLFF

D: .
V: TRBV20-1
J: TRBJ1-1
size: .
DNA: TGCAGTGCTAGAGAAAGCCGTGAAGCTTTCTTT
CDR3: CSARESREAFF

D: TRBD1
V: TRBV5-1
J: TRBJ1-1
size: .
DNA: TGCGCCAGCAGCTTGGACAGGGGAGGCGATCGCCGGGGAGCTTTCTTT
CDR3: CASSLDRGGDRRGAFF

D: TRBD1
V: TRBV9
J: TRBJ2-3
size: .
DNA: TGTGCCAGCAGCGTAGAGGGACAGGGAGGAGGCACGCAGTATTTT
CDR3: CASSVEGQGGGTQYF

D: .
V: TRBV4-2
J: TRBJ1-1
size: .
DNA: TGTGCCAGCAGCCACCAGGCGGGGCGGCAGAACACTGAAGCTTTCTTT
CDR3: CASSHQAGRQNTEAFF